The sample holds a few counts of the clone carrying this T cell receptor beta chain. Its antigen is as yet unknown. The data derive from a study of T cell repertoires in cytomegalovirus infection. TCRdb reprocessed the reads via MiXCR and lists one record per CDR3 protein. This sample yields a few hundred thousand distinct CDR3 sequences, of which approximately 40% are seen a single time; around 48% belongs to the top ten. This receptor was identified in a human donor in good health (CMV status not recorded). Some clones in this sample may be carry-over from other donors' samples. The sequences come from cultured PBMCs, collected from culture after CMV antigen stimulation.

CDR3 loop: CASNSGGGNSGNTIYF. CDR3 coding DNA: TGTGCCAGCAACTCCGGGGGGGGAAACTCTGGAAACACCATATATTTT. The rearrangement joins TRBV7-6 to TRBJ1-3, with D perhaps matching TRBD1 (5 bases). The CDR3 runs 16 residues. Germline V CDR1 and CDR2: SGHVS, FNYEAQ. The ends were cut back, 7 bases at V and 0 bases at J, with 16 bases in the middle.